This T cell receptor beta chain was captured in a study of blood T cell repertoires in COVID-19. In the study overall: COVID-19 samples from acute and convalescent phases originated in the United States, Italy and Spain. The analysed material was cDNA or gDNA that came from T cells, B-cell-depleted T cells, or PBMCs.

Germline-derived CDR1 and CDR2 are MNHNY and SVGAGI (reference sequence). The ends were cut back, 5 bases at V and 8 bases at J, with 12 bases in the middle. The CDR3 runs to 12 residues. During active infection, Seattle patients enrolled and were then monitored through disease. This clone has just a few counts. In the source study's methods: Estimation of nucleated cell counts was performed using reference gene primer amplification. Assay: immunoSEQ multiplex PCR; the TCRdb copy retains only in-frame clones and omits some. The DNA was the basis for D and trimming; V, J and clone size are from that table. The repertoire consists of roughly 77,000 clones, with around 74% occurring once and the leading ten covering 15%.

V is TRBV6-6 and J is TRBJ1-1; no definite D call. Sequences were obtained from peripheral blood. The source is a man between 60 and 75 years old with COVID-19, enrolled during active disease. Written as DNA, the CDR3 is TGTGCCAGCAGTCTTCTTGAGGGAGAAGCTTTCTTT. Its protein product is CASSLLEGEAFF.